A selection of T cell receptor beta chains follows, all from one sample in a study of cytomegalovirus exposure and HLA in healthy donors. The method was immunoSEQ multiplex PCR; TCRdb's version includes in-frame clones alone and lacks a portion of them. The table has fewer than 200,000 clones, approximately 12% seen once. Input material: PBMCs. Every receptor here comes from a middle-aged man in good health and CMV-seropositive. CDR3s include the opening cysteine and the closing phenylalanine or tryptophan. D genes are given only for firm matches. Some rows have no size entry. The others give once, few or many, or a class for an expanded clone.

>TRBV7-2|TRBJ1-4|TRBD1|.
CASSLEGGRKLFF
TGTGCCAGCAGCTTAGAAGGGGGCAGGAAACTGTTTTTT
>TRBV9|TRBJ2-3|TRBD2|.
CASSALTSGGADTQYF
TGTGCCAGCAGCGCTCTTACTAGCGGGGGTGCAGATACGCAGTATTTT
>TRBV4-3|TRBJ1-6|.|few
CASSQEVSGSNSPLHF
TGCGCCAGCAGCCAAGAGGTTTCGGGGTCTAATTCACCCCTCCACTTT
>TRBV18|TRBJ1-1|TRBD1|.
CASSWGQANTEAFF
TGTGCCAGCTCATGGGGACAGGCGAACACTGAAGCTTTCTTT
>TRBV29-1|TRBJ2-5|.|few
CSVARGSETQYF
TGCAGCGTGGCCAGGGGATCGGAGACCCAGTACTTC
>TRBV27|TRBJ1-1|.|few
CASNSGGNTEAFF
TGTGCCAGCAATAGCGGGGGAAACACTGAAGCTTTCTTT
>TRBV19|TRBJ1-2|TRBD1|few
CASSIGTGVLPYGYTF
TGTGCCAGTAGTATCGGGACAGGCGTCCTTCCCTATGGCTACACCTTC
>TRBV25-1|TRBJ2-7|TRBD1|.
CASSEYGTGGLKKQYF
TGTGCCAGCAGCGAATACGGGACAGGGGGCCTTAAGAAGCAGTACTTC
>TRBV5-8|TRBJ1-2|.|few
CASSFLTELLGYGYTF
TGTGCCAGCAGCTTCCTAACCGAACTCCTAGGCTATGGCTACACCTTC
>TRBV14|TRBJ2-1|TRBD2|few
CASSQAGGINDGQFF
TGTGCCAGCAGCCAAGCGGGGGGGATTAATGATGGGCAGTTCTTC
>TRBV15|TRBJ2-7|TRBD2|.
CATSRGGGGAYEQYF
TGTGCCACCAGCAGAGGCGGCGGGGGGGCCTACGAGCAGTACTTC
>TRBV9|TRBJ2-2|TRBD1|few
CASSVAGQANTGELFF
TGTGCCAGCAGCGTAGCGGGACAGGCGAACACCGGGGAGCTGTTTTTT
>TRBV4-3|TRBJ1-5|.|few
CASSQRLLQPQHF
TGCGCCAGCAGCCAGAGACTCCTTCAGCCCCAGCATTTT
>TRBV4-3|TRBJ2-3|TRBD1|.
CASSRDRVGTDTQYF
TGCGCCAGCAGCCGGGACAGGGTAGGGACAGATACGCAGTATTTT
>TRBV7-2|TRBJ2-1|.|.
CASHSYLNEQFF
TGTGCCAGTCACTCATATTTGAATGAGCAGTTCTTC
>TRBV14|TRBJ1-2|.|few
CASSQAFQNYGYTF
TGTGCCAGCAGCCAAGCGTTCCAGAACTATGGCTACACCTTC
>TRBV27|TRBJ2-5|.|.
CASSFSYQETQYF
TGTGCCAGCAGTTTTTCGTACCAAGAGACCCAGTACTTC
>TRBV29-1|TRBJ2-3|TRBD2|.
CSGRGGPATQYF
TGCAGCGGACGCGGGGGGCCGGCCACGCAGTATTTT
>TRBV4-3|TRBJ1-1|.|.
CASSQDPRVPEAFF
TGCGCCAGCAGCCAAGATCCCAGGGTCCCTGAAGCTTTCTTT
>TRBV6-6|TRBJ1-5|TRBD1|few
CASSYGDRGESQPQHF
TGTGCCAGCAGTTACGGGGACAGGGGGGAAAGTCAGCCCCAGCATTTT
>TRBV6-6|TRBJ1-1|TRBD1|.
CASTGQVDRPEAFF
TGTGCCAGCACTGGACAGGTTGATCGCCCTGAAGCTTTCTTT
>TRBV19|TRBJ2-2|.|few
CASSIKPPGELFF
TGTGCCAGTAGTATAAAGCCCCCCGGGGAGCTGTTTTTT
>TRBV2|TRBJ2-1|TRBD2|.
CASSLRGAYNEQFF
TGTGCCAGCAGTTTGCGGGGGGCCTACAATGAGCAGTTCTTC
>TRBV29-1|TRBJ2-2|.|.
CSGGTPGRTGELFF
TGCAGCGGAGGGACCCCGGGGAGGACCGGGGAGCTGTTTTTT
>TRBV11-3|TRBJ1-1|TRBD1|few
CASSPRQGPPWDTEAFF
TGTGCCAGCAGCCCCCGACAGGGGCCCCCTTGGGACACTGAAGCTTTCTTT
>TRBV5-4|TRBJ1-2|TRBD1|.
CASSSLTGKGYTF
TGTGCCAGCAGCTCCCTGACAGGGAAGGGCTACACCTTC
>TRBV5-6|TRBJ2-7|.|few
CASSSPGIYEQYF
TGTGCCAGCAGCTCCCCCGGGATCTACGAGCAGTACTTC
>TRBV6-5|TRBJ1-6|.|few
CATSGGRTPLHF
TGTGCCACCAGTGGGGGCCGGACACCCCTCCACTTT
>TRBV25-1|TRBJ1-5|.|few
CASSQGGTQTGPQHF
TGTGCCAGCAGTCAAGGCGGGACTCAGACGGGGCCCCAGCATTTT
>TRBV29-1|TRBJ2-1|.|.
CSAVFVNEQFF
TGCAGCGCCGTCTTTGTGAATGAGCAGTTCTTC
>TRBV19|TRBJ2-5|TRBD2|few
CASSATSGRETQYF
TGTGCCAGTAGTGCGACTAGCGGGAGAGAGACCCAGTACTTC